This TCR beta chain was retrieved from a study of shared clonotypes between healthy human individuals. CD45RO-negative CD8 cells positively selected for CCR7 made up the naive population, which excluded terminally differentiated effector memory CD45RA+ cells. Whole-study findings and limits: How much donors shared clonotypes was expected to be affected by sequencing depth. Sampling involved blood alone; tissue repertoires likely differ.

V was trimmed by 4 bases and J by 4 bases, leaving 13 bases between them. The CDR3 has 15 amino acids. Per germline, CDR1 SNHLY and CDR2 FYNNEI. Deep was the level used in running the assay. Sequencing was performed with immunoSEQ multiplex PCR; in TCRdb, only in-frame clones are kept and a portion is missing. The sample carries about 2.1 million clones, roughly 91% recorded once. With respect to this clone: Its matching antigen is unknown.

V is TRBV2 and J is TRBJ2-2; D may be TRBD2 (6 bases). This TCR derives from a young man in good health. Some clones in this sample may be carry-over from other donors' samples. The source material was naive CD8+ T cells from PBMCs. CDR3 region: CASSVPEGSTGELFF. The CDR3 DNA reads as TGTGCCAGCAGTGTCCCGGAGGGCAGCACCGGGGAGCTGTTTTTT.